The 17 T cell receptor beta chains below were found in one sample sequenced in a study of cytomegalovirus exposure and HLA in healthy donors. The PCR contained 60 Vbeta and 13 Jbeta primers. Sequencing used immunoSEQ multiplex PCR; TCRdb keeps in-frame clones, though not all of them. The repertoire includes 150,000 to 250,000 clones, 79% of them detected once, and around 4.3% sits in the top ten. The specimen was PBMCs. The receptors stem from a woman in her 30s in good health and CMV-seropositive.

The V call is TRBV4-3, the J call TRBJ2-1; the D is unclear. CDR1 LGHNA and CDR2 YSLEER come from the germline V gene. Trimming cost V 0 bases and J 6 bases, with 9 bases left between them. The CDR3 has 14 residues. CDR3 region: CASSQDLALNEQFF. CDR3 sequence (DNA): TGCGCCAGCAGCCAAGATTTGGCTCTCAATGAGCAGTTCTTC.

V and J are TRBV9 and TRBJ2-1, with 16 bases that match TRBD2. The germline V gene encodes CDR1 SGDLS and CDR2 YYNGEE. The CDR3 is 17 residues long. The trim removed 6 bases at V and 4 bases at J, leaving 7 bases unmatched. CDR3 sequence: CASNPGLAGGRYNEQFF. The CDR3 coding sequence is TGTGCCAGCAACCCGGGACTAGCGGGAGGGCGATACAATGAGCAGTTCTTC.

This chain joins TRBV6-5 and TRBJ2-7; D perhaps matches TRBD1 (6 bases). The CDR3 length is 15 residues. Germline loops: CDR1 MNHEY, CDR2 SVGAGI. V dropped 5 bases and J dropped 3 bases, with 17 bases sitting between them. For the CDR3, the DNA is TGTGCCAGCAGTAGTCCTGCACAGGGTGTCTACGAGCAGTACTTC. This sequence encodes CASSSPAQGVYEQYF.

The V call is TRBV4-1, the J call TRBJ2-7; 10 nucleotides align to TRBD1. V lost 5 bases to trimming and J lost 2 bases; unmatched junction nucleotides: 3. The germline gives CDR1 MGHRA, CDR2 YSYEKL. This CDR3 has 14 amino acids. Written as DNA, the CDR3 is TGCGCCAGCAGCGTAGGACAGGGGGCCTACGAGCAGTACTTC. This encodes CASSVGQGAYEQYF.

The CDR3 nucleotides read TGTGCCAGCAGCTCACGTATCTCTTCGGCCTACGAGCAGTACTTC. Protein product: CASSSRISSAYEQYF. The gene calls are TRBV11-2 and TRBJ2-7; no clear D gene. CDR3 length equals 15 residues. Germline CDR1 is SGHAT and CDR2 is FQNNGV. V was cut by 4 bases and J by 2 bases, with 15 bases left in between.

The rearrangement uses TRBV4-1 and TRBJ2-1, with 10 bases identical to TRBD2. J lost 4 bases, V lost 4 bases, and 7 bases had no gene match. The CDR3 extends over 16 amino acids. Germline values: CDR1 MGHRA, CDR2 YSYEKL. The CDR3 sequence is CASSPLGAGGYNEQFF. Here the CDR3 DNA reads TGCGCCAGCAGCCCCCTAGGAGCGGGGGGGTACAATGAGCAGTTCTTC.

The chain recombines TRBV6-5 with TRBJ1-6, with 9 bases lining up with TRBD1. CDR3 size: 15 residues. CDR1 and CDR2 from the germline V gene are MNHEY and SVGAGI. The J segment lost 10 bases and the V segment lost 1 base, leaving 5 bases of the junction unmatched. CDR3 in amino acids: CASSYLGQGKSPLHF. Written as DNA, the CDR3 is TGTGCCAGCAGTTACTTGGGACAGGGCAAGTCACCCCTCCACTTT.

The V and J genes are TRBV7-2 and TRBJ1-1; 8 bases are shared with TRBD1. This CDR3 is 14 amino acids long. Germline CDR1 and CDR2: SGHTA and FQGNSA. V lost 4 bases to trimming and J lost 1 base; unmatched junction nucleotides: 2. The CDR3 sequence is CASSSGQGNTEAFF. The CDR3 DNA follows: TGTGCCAGCAGCTCAGGACAGGGGAACACTGAAGCTTTCTTT. Variable domain in full (rest from reference TRBV7-2 and TRBJ1-1): GAGVSQSPSNKVTEKGKDVELRCDPISGHTALYWYRQSLGQGLEFLIYFQGNSAPDKSGLPSDRFSAERTGGSVSTLTIQRTQQEDSAVYLCASSSGQGNTEAFFGQGTRLTVV.

V gene TRBV10-3 combines with J gene TRBJ2-7, with TRBD1 identical over 7 bases. The CDR3 has 16 amino acids. V was pared by 4 bases and J by 3 bases, with 12 bases of the junction left unmatched. In germline, CDR1 is ENHRY, CDR2 SYGVKD. CDR3 loop: CAISVPPGTEIYEQYF. CDR3 DNA sequence: TGTGCCATCAGTGTTCCCCCGGGGACAGAAATCTACGAGCAGTACTTC.

The chain joins TRBV4-3 to TRBJ1-1; no clear D gene. The germline V and J ends were trimmed by 0 bases and 2 bases, with 10 bases remaining between them. CDR1 and CDR2 from the germline V gene are LGHNA and YSLEER. The CDR3 runs 15 residues. The CDR3 region has the DNA TGCGCCAGCAGCCAAGATATAGAAAAAAACACTGAAGCTTTCTTT. This sequence encodes CASSQDIEKNTEAFF.

V is TRBV6-1 and J is TRBJ1-2; D is possibly TRBD1 (6 bases). This CDR3 region has 13 residues. Germline V gene lookup returns CDR1 MNHNS and CDR2 SASEGT. V lost 9 bases and J lost 8, with 19 bases in between. CDR3 protein: CARDDRPPWGYTF. The CDR3 nucleotides read TGTGCCAGAGACGACAGGCCCCCATGGGGCTACACCTTC.

This clone was seen a handful of times. V is TRBV7-7 and J is TRBJ2-2, with D possibly being TRBD1 (6 bases). Germline CDR1 reads SSHAT; CDR2 reads FNYEAQ (reference sequence). With 5 bases removed from V and 0 bases from J, the gap between germline ends came to 10 bases. The length of the CDR3 is 15 residues. The CDR3 is CASSPDRTNTGELFF. The DNA for the CDR3 is TGTGCCAGCAGCCCCGACAGGACGAACACCGGGGAGCTGTTTTTT. Using reference TRBV7-7 and TRBJ2-2 for the parts outside the CDR3, the full variable domain is GAGVSQSPRYKVTKRGQDVTLRCDPISSHATLYWYQQALGQGPEFLTYFNYEAQPDKSGLPSDRFSAERPEGSISTLTIQRTEQRDSAMYRCASSPDRTNTGELFFGEGSRLTVL.

This clone has just a few counts. Other DNA sequences within the sample encode an identical CDR3. The chain combines TRBV10-3 with TRBJ2-7; 9 nucleotides align to TRBD1. Germline CDR1 ENHRY, CDR2 SYGVKD. The junction had 0 bases not matched to a gene; V was cut back by 4 bases and J by 2 bases. The CDR3 sequence is 13 residues long. The CDR3 sequence is CAISGTGAYEQYF. As DNA, the CDR3 is TGTGCCATCAGTGGGACAGGGGCCTACGAGCAGTACTTC.

The J gene is TRBJ1-2, the V gene TRBV10-3, with 7 nucleotides matching TRBD1. The CDR3 runs 13 residues. Trimming at V came to 4 bases and at J to 7 bases, leaving 6 bases not matched to a gene. Germline assignment: CDR1 ENHRY and CDR2 SYGVKD. The CDR3 nucleotides read TGTGCCATCAGTGCCGGGACAGACGGTGGCTACACCTTC. Protein product: CAISAGTDGGYTF.

The chain carries TRBV5-4 and TRBJ2-1, with TRBD2 matching over 8 bases. The V and J ends lost 0 bases and 2 bases, in that order; junction bases with no gene match: 4. Germline CDR1 reads SGHNT; CDR2 reads YYREEE (reference sequence). There are 16 residues in the CDR3. The DNA for the CDR3 is TGTGCCAGCAGCTTGGATGCCGGGGGGGCCTACAATGAGCAGTTCTTC. This encodes CASSLDAGGAYNEQFF.

This chain uses TRBV7-6 with TRBJ2-3, with 12 bases fitting TRBD2. Germline V gene data show CDR1 as SGHVS and CDR2 as FNYEAQ. Losses at the gene ends were 4 bases for V and 0 bases for J; bases not matched to a gene: 2. The CDR3 length is 16 residues. The CDR3 coding sequence is TGTGCCAGCAGCTCCGGGACTAGCGGGAGCACAGATACGCAGTATTTT. As protein: CASSSGTSGSTDTQYF.

The rearrangement links TRBV21-1 to TRBJ1-4. TRBV21-1 is reported as a pseudogene. CDR3 length: 11 amino acids. The CDR3 reads CASSTGKGLFF. In DNA form, the CDR3 reads TGTGCCAGCAGCACGGGAAAGGGACTGTTTTTT.